The clone carrying this T cell receptor (beta chain) has a count of ten or more. MiXCR was run by TCRdb on the RACE reads, yielding one entry per CDR3 protein. This table has 110,000 to 150,000 distinct CDR3 sequences, 10% to 15% appearing once. The data were obtained in a study of human T cells and chemical hapten exposure. V dropped 3 bases and J dropped 5; count of bases not matched to a gene: 5. Germline-derived CDR1 and CDR2 are SGHAT and FQDESV (reference sequence). The CDR3 consists of 16 residues. Time point defined: patch test 2, 6 weeks after DPC sensitization. Treatment specified: therapeutic diphenylcyclopropenone sensitization with weekly scalp DPC.

The TCR sequence derives from a woman aged 45 to 65 with alopecia areata. Some clones in this sample may be carry-over from other donors' samples. Sample: whole blood, taken in connection with sensitization to the hapten diphenylcyclopropenone (DPC). J is TRBJ2-2 and V is TRBV11-1; TRBD2 aligns across 11 bases. The CDR3 DNA reads TGTGCCAGCAGCTTTACTAGCGGGAGAGGGACCGGGGAGCTGTTTTTT. Amino acids: CASSFTSGRGTGELFF.